These 10 T cell receptor beta chains were all obtained from the same sample, sequenced in a study of blood T cell repertoires in COVID-19. Repertoires were generated with immunoSEQ multiplex PCR, while TCRdb's copy carries only in-frame clones and drops some. In the table there are more than 150,000 clones, over 70% of which are singletons. The sequenced sample consisted of PBMCs or T cells enriched from blood (not recorded which). These TCRs come from a woman in her sixties who had recovered from COVID-19.

The chain uses TRBV5-4 and TRBJ2-5, with no clear D. The V gene's germline CDR1 is SGHNT and CDR2 YYREEE (reference sequence). The CDR3 sequence is 13 residues long. Trimming removed 3 bases from V and 4 bases from J, with 10 bases in between. Here the CDR3 DNA reads TGTGCCAGCAGCTCGGTCGCTTTAGAGACCCAGTACTTC. This codes for CASSSVALETQYF.

This clone came up once. The V gene is TRBV27, the J gene TRBJ2-1; the match to TRBD1 covers 11 bases. The trim removed 3 bases at V and 14 bases at J, leaving 12 bases unmatched. The germline V gene encodes CDR1 MNHEY and CDR2 SMNVEV (reference sequence). The CDR3 length is 15 residues. In nucleotides, the CDR3 is TGTGCCAGCAGTTTTCTCGGACAGGGGGCGTCCTTCGAGTTCTTC. It specifies CASSFLGQGASFEFF.

The CDR3, as DNA: TGCGCCAGCAGTTCTAGGACAGGGTATGGCTACACCTTC. Its translation: CASSSRTGYGYTF. The chain employs TRBV5-1 and TRBJ1-2; 8 nucleotides align to TRBD1. V trimming: 5 bases; J trimming: 5 bases; junction bases outside the gene matches: 5. The V gene's germline CDR1 is SGHRS and CDR2 YFSETQ. CDR3 length equals 13 residues.

The rearrangement uses TRBV2 and TRBJ1-1, with 9 bases lining up with TRBD1. V lost 11 bases and J lost 1; bases outside the gene matches: 2. From germline, CDR1 is SNHLY and CDR2 FYNNEI. There are 12 residues in the CDR3. The CDR3 DNA reads TGTGCCGGGGGACAGGGGAACACTGAAGCTTTCTTT. Its protein product is CAGGQGNTEAFF.

This clone was seen just once. For the CDR3, the DNA is TGTGCCAGTAGGGTCAGGGCTTCGGGTGGGGCCAACGTCCTGACTTTC. Its protein product is CASRVRASGGANVLTF. The rearrangement uses TRBV19 and TRBJ2-6; the D gene is possibly TRBD1 (5 bases). This CDR3 has 16 residues. In germline, CDR1 is LNHDA, CDR2 SQIVND (reference sequence). Trimming took off 6 bases at V and 3 bases at J, with 15 bases between the two ends.

The chain uses TRBV18 and TRBJ1-2; the match to TRBD1 covers 7 bases. The germline V gene has CDR1 KGHSH and CDR2 LQKENI. The CDR3 consists of 14 residues. After removal of 2 bases from V and 4 bases from J, the junction contained 4 bases not matched to a gene. The CDR3 loop reads CASSPKEGAYGYTF. For the CDR3, the DNA is TGTGCCAGCTCACCAAAGGAGGGGGCCTATGGCTACACCTTC.

Only one count was recorded for this clone. The CDR3 spells CASSPGTEAFF. The CDR3, as DNA: TGCGCCAGCAGCCCGGGGACAGAAGCTTTCTTT. The V and J genes are TRBV5-1 and TRBJ1-1; D is possibly TRBD1 (6 bases). CDR3 size: 11 residues. Per germline, CDR1 SGHRS and CDR2 YFSETQ. V dropped 4 bases and J dropped 8 bases, with 9 bases sitting between them. Together with reference TRBV5-1 and TRBJ1-1, the CDR3 gives the full variable domain: KAGVTQTPRYLIKTRGQQVTLSCSPISGHRSVSWYQQTPGQGLQFLFEYFSETQRNKGNFPGRFSGRQFSNSRSEMNVSTLELGDSALYLCASSPGTEAFFGQGTRLTVV.

This rearrangement joins TRBV7-9 to TRBJ1-4, with TRBD1 matching 7 bases. Germline trimming cut 5 bases from V and 5 bases from J; bases unmatched to any gene: 8. The CDR3 covers 15 residues. CDR1 and CDR2 from the germline V gene are SEHNR and FQNEAQ (reference sequence). For the CDR3, the DNA is TGTGCCAGCAGCCAGACAGGGCAGGCGAATGAAAAACTGTTTTTT. Translation gives CASSQTGQANEKLFF. The whole variable domain, remainder taken from reference TRBV7-9 and TRBJ1-4, is DTGVSQNPRHKITKRGQNVTFRCDPISEHNRLYWYRQTLGQGPEFLTYFQNEAQLEKSRLLSDRFSAERPKGSFSTLEIQRTEQGDSAMYLCASSQTGQANEKLFFGSGTQLSVL.

The gene calls are TRBV7-3 and TRBJ2-1; TRBD2 is a possible D gene (6 bases). The CDR3 is 15 residues long. Germline V gene data show CDR1 as SGHTA and CDR2 as FQGTGA. Trimming took 1 base from V and 1 from J, leaving 8 bases between them. CDR3 DNA sequence: TGTGCCAGCAGCTTAAACCGGGGGTCCTACAATGAGCAGTTCTTC. Translation: CASSLNRGSYNEQFF.

The chain is built from TRBV19 and TRBJ1-2; tentatively, D is TRBD1 (6 bases). Looked up from germline, CDR1 is LNHDA and CDR2 is SQIVND (reference sequence). V was shortened by 6 bases and J by 5 bases, with 28 bases between the two germline ends. The CDR3 runs 18 residues. The CDR3 DNA follows: TGTGCCAGTAGCCTACAGGGAACGGCGGCTGCGGGAGGGTATGGCTACACCTTC. This codes for CASSLQGTAAAGGYGYTF. Supplemented by reference TRBV19 and TRBJ1-2, the full variable domain reads DGGITQSPKYLFRKEGQNVTLSCEQNLNHDAMYWYRQDPGQGLRLIYYSQIVNDFQKGDIAEGYSVSREKKESFPLTVTSAQKNPTAFYLCASSLQGTAAAGGYGYTFGSGTRLTVV.